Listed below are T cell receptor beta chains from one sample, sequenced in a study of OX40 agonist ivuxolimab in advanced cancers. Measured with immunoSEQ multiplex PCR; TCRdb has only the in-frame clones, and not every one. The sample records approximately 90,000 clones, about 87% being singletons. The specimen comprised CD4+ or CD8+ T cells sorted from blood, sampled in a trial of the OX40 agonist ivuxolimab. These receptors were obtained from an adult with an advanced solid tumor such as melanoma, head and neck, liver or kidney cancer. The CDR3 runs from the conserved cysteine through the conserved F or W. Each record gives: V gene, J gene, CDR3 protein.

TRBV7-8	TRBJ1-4	CASSLVAQEEKLFF
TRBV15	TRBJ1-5	CATSRDLGRGGNQPQHF
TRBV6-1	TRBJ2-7	CASRDRVSYEQYF
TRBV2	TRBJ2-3	CASSVRRGGGDTQYF
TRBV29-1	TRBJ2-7	CSVEEGTGRFEQYF
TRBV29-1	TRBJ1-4	CSVYAGTGDEKLFF
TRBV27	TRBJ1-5	CASRNLYSNQPQHF
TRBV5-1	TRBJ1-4	CASSEDRANEKLFF
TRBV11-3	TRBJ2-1	CASSRGAGRYNEQFF
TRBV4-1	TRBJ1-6	CASSLNIGVLNSPLHF